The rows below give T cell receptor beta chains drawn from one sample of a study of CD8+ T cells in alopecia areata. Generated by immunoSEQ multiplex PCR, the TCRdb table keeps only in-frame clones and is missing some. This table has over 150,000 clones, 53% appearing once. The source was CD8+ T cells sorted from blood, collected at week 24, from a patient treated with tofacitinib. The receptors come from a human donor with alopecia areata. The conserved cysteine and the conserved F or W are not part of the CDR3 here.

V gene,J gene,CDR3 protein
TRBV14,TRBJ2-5,ASSQELYQETQY
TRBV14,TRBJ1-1,ASSHSTFTGGDDTEAF
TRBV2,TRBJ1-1,ARGRTDSRNTEAF
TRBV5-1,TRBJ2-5,ASRGETQY
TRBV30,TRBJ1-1,AWSLNSVDEAF
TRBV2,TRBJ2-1,ASSDPLF
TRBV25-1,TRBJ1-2,ASSLGTYGYT
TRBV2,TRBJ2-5,ASTTTSALGETQY
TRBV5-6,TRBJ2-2,ASGQGTPGELF
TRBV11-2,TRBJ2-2,ASSLKAGMNTGELF
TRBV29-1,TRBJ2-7,SVEGDGSYEQY
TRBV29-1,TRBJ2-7,SVEGLGGPYEQY
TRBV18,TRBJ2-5,ASSPDRGLMETQY
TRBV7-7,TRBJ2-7,ASSLDSGSNEQY